A single TCR beta chain is shown here with its context. Its antigen is unidentified. Between the trimmed V and J ends, which lost 2 bases and 7 bases, there was a span of 9 bases. The V gene's germline CDR1 is MRHNA and CDR2 SNTAGT. The CDR3 contains 12 residues. A multiplex PCR was run with 60 Vbeta primers and 13 Jbeta primers. Here immunoSEQ multiplex PCR was the method, and the copy in TCRdb shows in-frame clones only, minus some. Of 180,000 or so clones listed, roughly four fifths were seen once; the top ten hold 6.5%. The sample originates from a study of cytomegalovirus exposure and HLA in healthy donors. Study-level results: After further analysis at a later stage, 16,951 TCR beta sequences were associated with HLA alleles at 0.05 false discovery rate.

The sample consisted of PBMCs. The origin of this receptor is a woman aged 45-65 years in good health and CMV-seropositive. This rearrangement joins TRBV6-4 to TRBJ2-7; D unresolved. The CDR3 DNA is TGTGCCAGCAGTGACGCGGCCGCGGAGCAGTACTTC. This translates into CASSDAAAEQYF.